These 29 T cell receptor beta chains originate from one sample sequenced in a study of neoadjuvant nivolumab and ipilimumab in lung cancer. Data came from immunoSEQ multiplex PCR; TCRdb stores just in-frame clones and leaves some out. The sample holds 19,000 or so clones, 79% seen once. The input for sequencing was tumor tissue, taken after neoadjuvant nivolumab, alone or with ipilimumab, at or shortly before surgery. These receptors were collected from an adult with non-small cell lung cancer.

V and J are TRBV19 and TRBJ1-1, with 7 bases aligning to TRBD1. Germline CDR1 is LNHDA and CDR2 is SQIVND (reference sequence). The CDR3 is 13 residues long. Germline trimming cut 5 bases from V and 2 bases from J; bases unmatched to any gene: 2. The DNA for the CDR3 is TGTGCCAGTAGTCCAGGGGGAAACACTGAAGCTTTCTTT. This codes for CASSPGGNTEAFF.

V is TRBV4-3 and J is TRBJ1-5, with D perhaps TRBD1 (6 bases). Per the germline V gene, CDR1 is LGHNA and CDR2 is YSLEER. The V and J ends lost 3 bases and 6 bases respectively, with 9 bases between them. There are 13 residues in the CDR3. CDR3 region: CASSQSRGQPQHF. Written as DNA, the CDR3 is TGCGCCAGCAGCCAGAGCAGGGGTCAGCCCCAGCATTTT.

The chain joins TRBV5-6 to TRBJ2-5; D not resolved. Between the trimmed V and J ends, which lost 0 bases and 3 bases, there was a span of 9 bases. Looked up from germline, CDR1 is SGHDT and CDR2 is YYEEEE. The CDR3 loop spans 14 amino acids. CDR3 region: CASSLVTYEETQYF. DNA of the CDR3: TGTGCCAGCAGCTTGGTGACTTACGAAGAGACCCAGTACTTC.

This chain uses TRBV5-1 with TRBJ1-2, with 10 nucleotides matching TRBD1. The CDR3 totals 20 residues. Looked up from germline, CDR1 is SGHRS and CDR2 is YFSETQ. V was pared by 0 bases and J by 4 bases, with 18 bases of the junction left unmatched. CDR3 sequence reads: CASSLGDRGIGLQRGYGYTF. The CDR3 DNA is TGCGCCAGCAGCTTGGGGGACAGGGGTATCGGCCTCCAGAGGGGCTATGGCTACACCTTC. The variable domain in full, completed from reference TRBV5-1 and TRBJ1-2, reads KAGVTQTPRYLIKTRGQQVTLSCSPISGHRSVSWYQQTPGQGLQFLFEYFSETQRNKGNFPGRFSGRQFSNSRSEMNVSTLELGDSALYLCASSLGDRGIGLQRGYGYTFGSGTRLTVV.

The gene calls are TRBV6-6 and TRBJ1-5; D is perhaps TRBD1 (5 bases). The CDR3 length is 15 residues. Between the trimmed V and J ends, which lost 7 bases and 2 bases, there was a span of 15 bases. Germline V gives CDR1 MNHNY, CDR2 SVGAGI (reference sequence). The CDR3 region is CASTKGWDGNQPQHF. The CDR3 DNA is TGTGCCAGCACCAAAGGGTGGGACGGCAATCAGCCCCAGCATTTT.

Here the CDR3 reads CASSLRKDRVVETQYF. The CDR3 nucleotides read TGTGCCAGCAGCTTACGGAAGGACAGGGTGGTGGAGACCCAGTACTTC. V is TRBV7-8 and J is TRBJ2-5; 8 bases map to TRBD1. The CDR3 has 16 amino acids. The J segment lost 5 bases and the V segment lost 2 bases, leaving 10 bases of the junction unmatched. Germline V gene sequence: CDR1 SGHVS, CDR2 FQNEAQ.

This chain joins TRBV18 and TRBJ2-7, with D tentatively TRBD1 or TRBD2 (5 bases each). The V end lost 3 bases, the J end lost 4 bases, and 7 bases lay between the germline ends. Per germline, CDR1 KGHSH and CDR2 LQKENI. This CDR3 contains 12 residues. The CDR3 reads CASSPEGYEQYF. DNA for the CDR3: TGTGCCAGCTCACCTGAGGGGTACGAGCAGTACTTC.

This clone was observed a single time. V is TRBV5-1 and J is TRBJ2-1; 7 positions match TRBD2. This CDR3 comprises 16 residues. Germline CDR1 SGHRS, CDR2 YFSETQ. J lost 6 bases, V lost 0 bases, and 9 bases had no gene match. CDR3 coding DNA: TGCGCCAGCAGCTTGGTAGGATCGGGGGGTCCCAATGAGCAGTTCTTC. As protein: CASSLVGSGGPNEQFF.

The chain employs TRBV5-1 and TRBJ1-4; no definite D call. Trimming stripped 4 bases from V and 5 bases from J, with 15 bases between. The CDR3 has 15 residues. The germline V gene encodes CDR1 SGHRS and CDR2 YFSETQ. The CDR3 loop reads CASSRLQLGNEKLFF. DNA of the CDR3: TGCGCCAGCAGCCGACTCCAATTGGGAAATGAAAAACTGTTTTTT.

The chain recombines TRBV30 with TRBJ2-7; D unclear. The V and J ends lost 4 bases and 4 bases respectively, with 14 bases between them. The CDR3 loop spans 13 amino acids. Germline CDR1 reads GTSNPN; CDR2 reads SVGIG (reference sequence). The CDR3 protein is CAWTPLYGYEQYF. The CDR3 nucleotides read TGTGCCTGGACCCCCTTATACGGGTACGAGCAGTACTTC. Full variable domain (outside the CDR3, taken from reference TRBV30 and TRBJ2-7): SQTIHQWPATLVQPVGSPLSLECTVEGTSNPNLYWYRQAAGRGLQLLFYSVGIGQISSEVPQNLSASRPQDRQFILSSKKLLLSDSGFYLCAWTPLYGYEQYFGPGTRLTVT.

The CDR3 coding sequence is TGTGCCAGCAGTTTAAGACAGAACACTGAAGCTTTCTTT. Amino acid sequence: CASSLRQNTEAFF. This rearrangement joins TRBV28 to TRBJ1-1, with unresolved D. This CDR3 is 13 amino acids long. The V end was cut by 2 bases, the J end by 1 base, with 5 bases between. CDR1 MDHEN and CDR2 SYDVKM come from the germline V gene.

The genes are TRBV5-1 and TRBJ1-1, with D possibly matching TRBD1 (6 bases). There are 13 residues in the CDR3. The ends were cut back, 4 bases at V and 2 bases at J, with 9 bases in the middle. Germline CDR1 reads SGHRS; CDR2 reads YFSETQ. Here the CDR3 DNA reads TGCGCCAGCAGCGGGACACTTAACACTGAAGCTTTCTTT. This encodes CASSGTLNTEAFF. Full variable domain (outside the CDR3, taken from reference TRBV5-1 and TRBJ1-1): KAGVTQTPRYLIKTRGQQVTLSCSPISGHRSVSWYQQTPGQGLQFLFEYFSETQRNKGNFPGRFSGRQFSNSRSEMNVSTLELGDSALYLCASSGTLNTEAFFGQGTRLTVV.

This clone occurred a few times. V is TRBV29-1 and J is TRBJ2-3, with 12 nucleotides matching TRBD2. The CDR3 has 15 amino acids. V dropped 6 bases and J dropped 0; count of bases not matched to a gene: 4. CDR1 and CDR2 (germline): SQVTM, ANQGSEA. The CDR3 protein is CSVTSGGHSTDTQYF. The CDR3 DNA reads TGCAGCGTGACTAGCGGGGGCCATAGCACAGATACGCAGTATTTT.

The genes are TRBV5-1 and TRBJ2-7; perhaps TRBD1 as D (5 bases). V was shortened by 1 base and J by 1 base, with 9 bases between the two germline ends. The CDR3 contains 14 residues. Germline V gives CDR1 SGHRS, CDR2 YFSETQ. CDR3 region: CASSLSAGSYEQYF. Written as DNA, the CDR3 is TGCGCCAGCAGCTTGTCTGCAGGGTCCTACGAGCAGTACTTC.

This chain uses TRBV4-2 with TRBJ1-2, with D unresolved. Deletions cut 1 base from V and 9 bases from J, with 18 bases between. Germline V gives CDR1 LGHNA, CDR2 YNFKEQ. The length of the CDR3 is 15 residues. Here the CDR3 DNA reads TGTGCCAGCAGCCAAGCGTACAGCTCCGAGAAGAGCTACACCTTC. Its protein is CASSQAYSSEKSYTF.

This chain uses TRBV7-9 with TRBJ1-2; D is uncertain. Germline CDR1 and CDR2: SEHNR and FQNEAQ (reference sequence). CDR3 length equals 14 residues. V was clipped by 1 base and J by 4 bases, with 10 bases between them. The CDR3 loop is CASSLELTSYGYTF. The CDR3 DNA follows: TGTGCCAGCAGCTTAGAACTGACCTCCTATGGCTACACCTTC. The full variable domain, completed using reference TRBV7-9 and TRBJ1-2, is DTGVSQNPRHKITKRGQNVTFRCDPISEHNRLYWYRQTLGQGPEFLTYFQNEAQLEKSRLLSDRFSAERPKGSFSTLEIQRTEQGDSAMYLCASSLELTSYGYTFGSGTRLTVV.

The J gene is TRBJ2-7, the V gene TRBV4-3; the match to TRBD2 covers 14 bases. The CDR3 has 16 residues. Germline trimming cut 5 bases from V and 3 bases from J; bases unmatched to any gene: 6. From germline, CDR1 is LGHNA and CDR2 YSLEER. The CDR3 nucleotides are TGCGCCAGCAGCTTAGGACTAGCGGGGGGTGTCTACGAGCAGTACTTC. It yields the protein CASSLGLAGGVYEQYF.

The chain links TRBV6-6 to TRBJ2-1; 8 nucleotides align to TRBD1. J was trimmed by 2 bases and V by 3 bases; bases with no gene match: 6. The germline V gene encodes CDR1 MNHNY and CDR2 SVGAGI (reference sequence). CDR3 size: 16 residues. The CDR3 sequence: CASSYSTGVTYNEQFF. CDR3 sequence (DNA): TGTGCCAGCAGTTATTCGACAGGGGTGACCTACAATGAGCAGTTCTTC.

This clone was found a few times. The chain uses TRBV10-3 and TRBJ1-1; perhaps TRBD1 as D (5 bases). Per germline, CDR1 ENHRY and CDR2 SYGVKD. The V and J ends lost 2 bases and 10 bases respectively, with 8 bases between them. The CDR3 length is 11 residues. CDR3 nucleotides: TGTGCCATCAGTGAGGGGAGGGGAGCTTTCTTT. It translates to CAISEGRGAFF.

This clone was counted a few times. This chain connects TRBV5-7 to TRBJ2-7; a weak D match, TRBD2 (6 bases). TRBV5-7 is flagged as an ORF with uncertain function. Trimming shortened V by 6 bases and J by 0 bases, and 16 bases separated the two germline ends. CDR3 length equals 15 residues. The CDR3 reads CASTFMEGFSYEQYF. The CDR3 DNA sequence: TGTGCCAGCACCTTCATGGAGGGGTTCTCCTACGAGCAGTACTTC.

V gene TRBV6-5 combines with J gene TRBJ1-2; the D gene is possibly TRBD1 (6 bases). Trimming took 6 bases from V and 9 from J, leaving 17 bases between them. This CDR3 is built from 13 residues. Germline lookup yields CDR1 MNHEY and CDR2 SVGAGI. The CDR3 DNA is TGTGCCAGCAGCCTAGGGGGGGCCAATAGCTACACCTTC. Protein sequence: CASSLGGANSYTF.

The V and J genes are TRBV28 and TRBJ2-3, with a weak D call TRBD1 (5 bases). The CDR3 spans 16 residues. Between the trimmed V and J ends, which lost 4 bases and 0 bases, there was a span of 14 bases. Germline V gene sequence: CDR1 MDHEN, CDR2 SYDVKM. CDR3 region: CASSSPGFPSTDTQYF. The CDR3 region has the DNA TGTGCCAGCAGTTCCCCAGGGTTTCCTAGCACAGATACGCAGTATTTT. Combining the CDR3 with reference TRBV28 and TRBJ2-3 gives the whole variable domain DVKVTQSSRYLVKRTGEKVFLECVQDMDHENMFWYRQDPGLGLRLIYFSYDVKMKEKGDIPEGYSVSREKKERFSLILESASTNQTSMYLCASSSPGFPSTDTQYFGPGTRLTVL.

CDR3 in DNA: TGTGCCAGTAGTATAGATTTAGATCAGCCCCAGCATTTT. Encoded protein: CASSIDLDQPQHF. The J gene is TRBJ1-5, the V gene TRBV19; D not certain. This CDR3 spans 13 amino acids. The germline CDR1 and CDR2 sequences are LNHDA and SQIVND (reference sequence). V dropped 0 bases and J dropped 5 bases, with 5 bases sitting between them.

The CDR3 coding sequence is TGCGCCAGCAGCCAAGAACAGGGGGCCATACTGTTTTTT. Amino acid sequence: CASSQEQGAILFF. The rearrangement links TRBV4-3 to TRBJ1-4; TRBD1 agrees at 9 bases. V was clipped by 0 bases and J by 13 bases; unmatched bases: 3. Looked up from germline, CDR1 is LGHNA and CDR2 is YSLEER. The CDR3 runs 13 residues.

The V and J genes are TRBV5-6 and TRBJ2-7; maybe TRBD1 (5 bases). Germline V gene sequence: CDR1 SGHDT, CDR2 YYEEEE. This CDR3 has 17 amino acids. Trimming took off 0 bases at V and 1 base at J, with 17 bases between the two ends. The CDR3 sequence: CASSLAVGRVVSYEQYF. CDR3 nucleotides: TGTGCCAGCAGCTTGGCGGTAGGCAGGGTGGTTTCCTACGAGCAGTACTTC.

The gene calls are TRBV2 and TRBJ2-5; no clear D gene. The germline V gene has CDR1 SNHLY and CDR2 FYNNEI. The V end was cut by 0 bases, the J end by 0 bases, with 5 bases between. The CDR3 totals 14 residues. The CDR3 coding sequence is TGTGCCAGCAGTGAAGCGGAGCACCAAGAGACCCAGTACTTC. Translation: CASSEAEHQETQYF.

This chain uses TRBV5-1 with TRBJ2-7; D ambiguous. From germline, CDR1 is SGHRS and CDR2 YFSETQ. CDR3 length: 12 residues. Trimming removed 2 bases from V and 3 bases from J, with 6 bases in between. The CDR3 region is CASSFGIYEQYF. CDR3 nucleotides: TGCGCCAGCAGCTTCGGAATCTACGAGCAGTACTTC.

V is TRBV5-5 and J is TRBJ1-2; D might be TRBD1 (5 bases). Trimming cost V 0 bases and J 3 bases, with 6 bases left between them. This CDR3 contains 13 residues. Per the germline V gene, CDR1 is SGHKS and CDR2 is YYEKEE (reference sequence). The CDR3 loop is CASSLAGDYGYTF. As DNA, the CDR3 is TGTGCCAGCAGCTTGGCGGGGGACTATGGCTACACCTTC.

This chain joins TRBV2 and TRBJ1-5; TRBD1 is a possible D gene (5 bases). V was cut by 1 base and J by 6 bases, with 13 bases left in between. Germline loops: CDR1 SNHLY, CDR2 FYNNEI. This CDR3 has 15 amino acids. CDR3 in amino acids: CASSEGAGIGQPQHF. In DNA, the CDR3 is TGTGCCAGCAGTGAAGGGGCAGGGATCGGTCAGCCCCAGCATTTT.